The table lists the clone carrying this T cell receptor (beta chain) with a count of one. The germline CDR1 and CDR2 sequences are GTSNPN and SVGIG (reference sequence). Trimming took off 0 bases at V and 2 bases at J, with 11 bases between the two ends. This CDR3 is 14 amino acids long. The data stem from a study of cytomegalovirus exposure and HLA in healthy donors. The PCR contained 60 Vbeta and 13 Jbeta primers. Libraries were prepared by immunoSEQ multiplex PCR; TCRdb keeps only in-frame clonotypes and omits some of them. The sample shows 140,000 to 150,000 clones, 76% of them seen only once. The TCR comes from a middle-aged woman in good health and CMV-seronegative. The chain couples TRBV30 to TRBJ2-7; D is uncertain. Sequencing was carried out using PBMCs. The CDR3 loop is CAWSVRGLPYEQYF. The CDR3, as DNA: TGTGCCTGGAGTGTACGAGGTCTGCCCTACGAGCAGTACTTC.